This T cell receptor beta chain was recorded in a study of T cells in Graves' hyperthyroidism and ophthalmopathy (dated by TCRdb to the late 2010s). For context, the study as a whole: Peripheral blood was sampled at the time of initial diagnosis, prior to any treatment. To identify TCR V-J signatures that set the groups apart, the researchers used a discovery cohort of about a hundred patients, made up of 40 to 45 with Graves' ophthalmopathy and around 58 with stable Graves' hyperthyroidism. Prospective prediction of ophthalmopathy was tested in an independent validation cohort consisting of under 20 hyperthyroidism patients and 15 or so patients who later progressed to ophthalmopathy. The approximately 95 discovery patients were divided at random into training and test sets in a 7:3 ratio. In addition, the study compared T-cell repertoires in thyroid tissue and in blood from about 6 Graves' hyperthyroidism patients. Following sampling, methimazole starting at 30 mg daily was given to hyperthyroidism patients, and high-dose intravenous methylprednisolone was given to ophthalmopathy patients. The paper reports TCR Vbeta CDR3 sequencing of 130 to 150 peripheral blood samples: around 45 ophthalmopathy, over 70 hyperthyroidism and approximately 17 progressor patients.

The TCR beta CDR3 regions were amplified from the RNA transcripts. For the first round of RT-PCR on the TCR CDR3, the HTBI primer set was used together with the Qiagen OneStep RT-PCR kit. The libraries were constructed in a second round of multiplex PCR and then size-selected and purified. Sequencing of the libraries was done on an Illumina HiSeq2000 using paired-end 100 bp reads. The study's own analysis went as follows. SOAPnuke was used to process the raw data, throwing out any read that contained adapters or uncalled bases, had a mean Phred below 15, or lacked an exact constant-primer or identifier match. COPE v1.2.5 was used to merge high-quality paired reads, and clonotypes were defined as unique nucleotide sequences. MiTCR v1.1 was used to align the clonotypes against IMGT TRBV, TRBD and TRBJ reference segments. The analysis included only V-J combinations with a frequency above 0.0001, which together covered more than 99% of the repertoires. The TCS score was defined as the ratio of F50 (clonal expansion) to E x V (chaos), calculated using BLOSUM62-based TCRdist between CDR3 peptides within each V-J. Welch's t-statistics and random forest reduced roughly 530 V-J features to 10 to 15, which were used in a naive Bayes classifier (R e1071). TCRdb cleaned the public reads at Q25 with fastp, built clones with MiXCR and kept in-frame beta chains. Merged by CDR3 protein, the rows form single entries marked with the most common genes and DNA. The V and J calls were determined by TCRdb, not by the authors. The sample profile shows hundreds of thousands of distinct CDR3 sequences; around 20% of them were found once. The top ten hold roughly a sixth of the sample.

V is pared back by 6 bases and J by 1 base, with 9 bases lying between the germline termini. The germline V gene specifies MNHNS as CDR1 and SASEGT as CDR2. Counted from cysteine to phenylalanine, this CDR3 has 13 amino acids. Of the read, only the CDR3 DNA is kept; its 39 bases are in frame from base 1. There are many counts of this clonotype. The antigen it recognizes is unknown. With a much larger clone just one base away, this may be a read error. Hyperthyroidism patients were newly diagnosed, with disease duration under 2 months, and aged 18 to 65 years. The study excluded patients with uncontrolled infections, other autoimmune diseases, pregnancy or lactation. Clinical symptoms, serum thyroxine and TRAb, thyroid ultrasound, and orbital computed tomography formed the basis for the diagnoses. Blood from progressor patients was drawn when they were first diagnosed with hyperthyroidism, before any ophthalmopathy symptoms appeared. PBMCs were separated from roughly 10 ml of fresh peripheral blood using Ficoll-Paque density gradient centrifugation. Progressor patients were defined as those initially diagnosed with Graves' hyperthyroidism in whom ophthalmopathy developed during follow-up. Trizol reagent was used to extract total RNA, and RNA quality was then checked on an Agilent 2100 Bioanalyzer.

The investigation overall reported the following: In validation, progression to ophthalmopathy was predicted by the model with nearly 71% sensitivity and roughly 72% specificity, a median of roughly six months before onset. In cross-validation, a model built on a 13 V-J signature told ophthalmopathy apart from stable hyperthyroidism with approximately 91% sensitivity and about 81% specificity, and in testing the same model reached 80%/75%. Blood samples also contained most of the expanded thyroid clonotypes (frequency above 0.001), which suggests that blood repertoires may reflect thyroid immune responses. No statistical method was used to fix the sample size in advance, and group allocation was not hidden from the investigators.

Sequenced material: blood. This receptor chain uses TRBV6-1 and TRBJ1-1; the D gene is possibly TRBD1, with 5 bases matching. This TCR was sampled from a woman in her fifties or sixties with Graves' hyperthyroidism that later progressed to Graves' ophthalmopathy. DNA sequence: TGTGCCAGCAGCTTCGACAGGAACACTGAAGCTTTCTTT. Translated, this gives CASSFDRNTEAFF.